These T cell receptor beta chains were read from a single sample in a study of blood T cell repertoires in COVID-19. Repertoires were generated with immunoSEQ multiplex PCR, while TCRdb's copy carries only in-frame clones and drops some. The sample has around 67,000 clones, more than 75% seen once. Input material: peripheral blood. The receptor set was obtained from a human donor in a cohort sampled during active COVID-19. Both conserved end residues are part of each CDR3. D genes are given only for firm matches. Part of the rows lack a size; the others show once, few, many or a class for expanded clones.

CASSPRRGVGSYEQYF,TGTGCCAGCAGCCCCCGCAGGGGGGTTGGCTCCTACGAGCAGTACTTC,TRBJ2-7,NA,NA,TRBV11-2
CASSFPPPTSSYEQYF,TGTGCCAGCAGTTTCCCCCCGCCTACGAGCTCCTACGAGCAGTACTTC,TRBJ2-7,NA,NA,TRBV28
CASSFTGTGGAGTEAFF,TGCGCCAGCAGCTTTACCGGGACAGGGGGCGCCGGGACTGAAGCTTTCTTT,TRBJ1-1,NA,TRBD1,TRBV5-1
CASRGQGNYQPQHF,TGTGCCAGTAGAGGACAGGGGAATTATCAGCCCCAGCATTTT,TRBJ1-5,NA,TRBD1,TRBV19
CASSAHDRGTEAFF,TGTGCCAGCAGCGCCCACGACAGGGGCACTGAAGCTTTCTTT,TRBJ1-1,NA,TRBD1,TRBV9
CASSTPIPGQGELYEQYF,TGTGCCAGCAGTACCCCTATCCCGGGACAGGGAGAGCTATACGAGCAGTACTTC,TRBJ2-7,few,TRBD1,TRBV6-2/TRBV6-3
CASSIDQRVGGEAFF,TGTGCCAGTAGTATAGATCAGCGGGTTGGTGGTGAAGCTTTCTTT,TRBJ1-1,NA,NA,TRBV19
CASSLASGGQETQYF,TGTGCCAGCAGCTTAGCGTCAGGGGGGCAAGAGACCCAGTACTTC,TRBJ2-5,NA,NA,TRBV7-9
CAWSDRGQVYWEQYF,TGTGCCTGGAGTGACCGAGGACAGGTCTACTGGGAGCAGTACTTC,TRBJ2-7,few,TRBD1,TRBV30
CASSQDDSLANYGYTF,TGCGCCAGCAGCCAAGACGACAGTCTGGCTAACTATGGCTACACCTTC,TRBJ1-2,NA,NA,TRBV4-3
CSASQGEETQYF,TGCAGTGCTAGTCAGGGGGAAGAGACCCAGTACTTC,TRBJ2-5,NA,TRBD1,TRBV20-1
CASSQERVRSNTEAFF,TGTGCCAGCTCACAAGAACGTGTCAGATCCAACACTGAAGCTTTCTTT,TRBJ1-1,NA,NA,TRBV18
CASSQDVIGGGLKPYEQYF,TGCGCCAGCAGCCAAGATGTTATCGGTGGAGGGCTCAAACCCTACGAGCAGTACTTC,TRBJ2-7,NA,NA,TRBV4-1
CASSGLGGASSYEQYF,TGTGCCAGCAGTGGACTCGGGGGGGCGAGCTCCTACGAGCAGTACTTC,TRBJ2-7,NA,TRBD2,TRBV2
CASSVGEEGYTF,TGTGCCAGCAGCGTAGGAGAAGAGGGCTACACCTTC,TRBJ1-2,NA,NA,TRBV9
CAWIQGAVTEAFF,TGTGCCTGGATACAGGGGGCCGTGACTGAAGCTTTCTTT,TRBJ1-1,NA,TRBD1,TRBV30
CASGTGHNTEAFF,TGTGCCAGTGGGACTGGACATAACACTGAAGCTTTCTTT,TRBJ1-1,NA,NA,TRBV19
CASSYRYNEKLFF,TGTGCCAGCAGTTACAGGTATAATGAAAAACTGTTTTTT,TRBJ1-4,NA,NA,TRBV28
CAWSRGSPGNTIYF,TGTGCCTGGAGTAGGGGGAGTCCTGGAAACACCATATATTTT,TRBJ1-3,NA,NA,TRBV30
CASSLTGTGLYEQYF,TGTGCCAGCAGCTTAACGGGGACGGGACTCTACGAGCAGTACTTC,TRBJ2-7,NA,NA,TRBV11-2
CASSLEVAGGNEQFF,TGCGCCAGCAGCTTGGAGGTAGCGGGGGGTAATGAGCAGTTCTTC,TRBJ2-1,NA,TRBD2,TRBV5-1
CATSRDSRSGSSYEQYF,TGTGCCACCAGCAGAGATTCGCGTAGCGGTAGCTCCTACGAGCAGTACTTC,TRBJ2-7,once,NA,TRBV15
CASSSVIQGSPQHF,TGTGCCAGCAGTTCCGTCATACAGGGGTCTCCCCAGCATTTT,TRBJ1-5,NA,TRBD1,TRBV27
CASSVGASGNTIYF,TGTGCCAGCAGCGTAGGAGCTTCTGGAAACACCATATATTTT,TRBJ1-3,NA,NA,TRBV9
CASSLDRGGTSGGRYEQYF,TGTGCCAGCAGCTTAGATCGGGGCGGAACTAGCGGGGGTCGCTACGAGCAGTACTTC,TRBJ2-7,NA,TRBD2,TRBV11-2
CASSVAGVGYGYTF,TGTGCCAGCAGCGTAGCGGGGGTAGGCTATGGCTACACCTTC,TRBJ1-2,once,NA,TRBV9
CASSFNPGNTEAFF,TGTGCCAGCAGTTTCAACCCGGGAAACACTGAAGCTTTCTTT,TRBJ1-1,once,NA,TRBV27
CAIRGFRGDSYEQYF,TGTGCCATCAGGGGATTCAGGGGGGATAGCTACGAGCAGTACTTC,TRBJ2-7,NA,NA,TRBV10-3
CASSLFQGPAETQYF,TGCGCCAGCAGCTTGTTCCAGGGCCCAGCGGAGACCCAGTACTTC,TRBJ2-5,NA,NA,TRBV5-1
CASTKRRVTEAFF,TGTGCCAGCACCAAAAGACGGGTGACTGAAGCTTTCTTT,TRBJ1-1,NA,NA,TRBV5-6
CASSLGTANTGELFF,TGTGCCAGCAGCTTGGGGACAGCGAACACCGGGGAGCTGTTTTTT,TRBJ2-2,NA,TRBD1,TRBV7-8
CASSFTGTPYIRSEEQYF,TGCGCCAGCAGCTTTACCGGGACTCCCTACATCCGATCTGAAGAGCAGTACTTC,TRBJ2-7,NA,NA,TRBV5-1
CASSQKTGRGGMNTEAFF,TGCGCCAGCAGCCAAAAGACGGGCAGGGGCGGAATGAACACTGAAGCTTTCTTT,TRBJ1-1,NA,NA,TRBV4-1
CASSLSAGFRNQPQHF,TGTGCCAGCAGTTTATCGGCAGGGTTTCGGAATCAGCCCCAGCATTTT,TRBJ1-5,once,NA,TRBV27
CASSRRQGIGTGEQFF,TGTGCCAGCAGCCGGCGACAGGGCATAGGTACGGGTGAGCAGTTCTTC,TRBJ2-1,NA,TRBD1,TRBV3-1/TRBV3-2
CASPGGQYTF,TGTGCCAGCCCGGGCGGACAGTACACCTTC,TRBJ1-2,NA,NA,TRBV9
CASSQDSRKLFF,TGTGCCAGCAGCCAAGACTCTCGGAAACTGTTTTTT,TRBJ1-4,NA,NA,TRBV14
CASSLRWDSQETQYF,TGTGCCAGCAGTTTACGGTGGGACAGCCAAGAGACCCAGTACTTC,TRBJ2-5,NA,TRBD1,TRBV27
CATSGLGTGDGYGYTF,TGTGCCACCAGCGGTCTCGGGACAGGTGATGGGTATGGCTACACCTTC,TRBJ1-2,NA,TRBD1,TRBV15
CASSQGHSTGNTIYF,TGCGCCAGCAGTCAAGGACATTCGACTGGAAACACCATATATTTT,TRBJ1-3,NA,NA,TRBV23-1
CASSLYRVDRSADTQYF,TGTGCCAGCAGTTTATACAGGGTAGATCGGTCTGCAGATACGCAGTATTTT,TRBJ2-3,NA,NA,TRBV28
CASRPGQGSSGANVLTF,TGTGCCAGTAGGCCGGGACAGGGTTCTTCTGGGGCCAACGTCCTGACTTTC,TRBJ2-6,once,TRBD1,TRBV9
CSVAGGFNQPQHF,TGCAGCGTAGCAGGGGGGTTCAATCAGCCCCAGCATTTT,TRBJ1-5,NA,TRBD1,TRBV29-1
CASSHNEGGTEAFF,TGTGCCAGCAGCCATAACGAGGGGGGGACTGAAGCTTTCTTT,TRBJ1-1,NA,NA,TRBV3-1/TRBV3-2
CASSPQGADGNTIYF,TGCGCCAGCAGCCCTCAGGGGGCGGATGGAAACACCATATATTTT,TRBJ1-3,few,TRBD1,TRBV5-1
CASSGTPGTGELFF,TGTGCCAGCAGCGGAACCCCAGGGACCGGGGAGCTGTTTTTT,TRBJ2-2,NA,NA,TRBV9
CASSIDQPGQGAKNTEAFF,TGTGCCAGTAGTATAGATCAGCCGGGACAGGGGGCTAAGAACACTGAAGCTTTCTTT,TRBJ1-1,NA,TRBD1,TRBV19
CASTGTAHNEQFF,TGTGCCAGCACGGGGACAGCACACAATGAGCAGTTCTTC,TRBJ2-1,NA,TRBD1,TRBV9
CSVAGQLLNTEAFF,TGCAGCGTTGCCGGACAGCTATTGAACACTGAAGCTTTCTTT,TRBJ1-1,NA,NA,TRBV29-1
CASGLATGAGANVLTF,TGTGCTAGTGGTTTGGCGACAGGGGCTGGGGCCAACGTCCTGACTTTC,TRBJ2-6,NA,TRBD1,TRBV12-5